This T cell receptor beta chain emerged from a study of cytomegalovirus exposure and HLA in healthy donors. PCR used 60 Vbeta primers and 13 Jbeta primers. TCRdb's copy holds only in-frame clones and misses some; the assay was immunoSEQ multiplex PCR. The table lists 150,000 to 200,000 clones, approximately 86% of them singletons. This clone was seen only a few times. At collection, donors were nominally healthy, but unrecorded immune exposures were probable. The germline CDR1 and CDR2 sequences are MNHNS and SASEGT. This CDR3 has 15 residues. The junction had 4 bases not matched to a gene; V was cut back by 4 bases and J by 3 bases.

The specimen sequenced was PBMCs. The chain links TRBV6-1 to TRBJ1-2, with TRBD1 matching over 11 bases. The source is a young woman in good health and CMV-seronegative. The CDR3 DNA sequence: TGTGCCAGCAGTGTGGGACAGGGGGGGTACTATGGCTACACCTTC. Amino acids: CASSVGQGGYYGYTF.